Below, 21 T cell receptor beta chains from the same sample are listed, as sequenced in a study of cytomegalovirus exposure and HLA in healthy donors. It was with 60 Vbeta and 13 Jbeta primers that the PCR ran. Measured with immunoSEQ multiplex PCR; TCRdb has only the in-frame clones, and not every one. The sample contains 110,000 or so clones, under 85% of which appear only once. Sequenced sample: PBMCs. The receptor source for this set is a woman in her 50s in good health and CMV-seropositive.

This chain links TRBV27 with TRBJ1-4, with TRBD1 matching 9 bases. This CDR3 contains 14 residues. V lost 8 bases and J lost 7; bases outside the gene matches: 8. Germline V gene lookup returns CDR1 MNHEY and CDR2 SMNVEV (reference sequence). CDR3 sequence reads: CASGLGTGSEKLFF. In DNA form, the CDR3 reads TGTGCCAGCGGTCTTGGGACAGGGAGTGAAAAACTGTTTTTT. The entire variable domain, with the rest obtained from reference TRBV27 and TRBJ1-4, is as follows: EAQVTQNPRYLITVTGKKLTVTCSQNMNHEYMSWYRQDPGLGLRQIYYSMNVEVTDKGDVPEGYKVSRKEKRNFPLILESPSPNQTSLYFCASGLGTGSEKLFFGSGTQLSVL.

The V call is TRBV7-2, the J call TRBJ1-2; 8 bases align to TRBD1. The V and J ends lost 6 bases and 3 bases, in that order; junction bases with no gene match: 12. The CDR3 is 16 residues long. CDR1 and CDR2 from the germline V gene are SGHTA and FQGNSA. The CDR3 protein is CASSMNRGTHYYGYTF. CDR3 sequence (DNA): TGTGCCAGCAGTATGAACAGGGGGACCCACTACTATGGCTACACCTTC.

As to this clone: Germline and junction disagree at one end, which may indicate a read error. V and J are TRBV7-9 and TRBJ2-7; D not resolved. The germline gives CDR1 SEHNR, CDR2 FQNEAQ (reference sequence). The length of the CDR3 is 13 residues. The CDR3 DNA is TGTTCCAGCAGCTTAAGACTTGATGACGAGCAGTACTTC. Its protein product is CSSSLRLDDEQYF.

The chain carries TRBV7-9 and TRBJ1-4; D not resolved. Germline lookup yields CDR1 SEHNR and CDR2 FQNEAQ (reference sequence). This CDR3 comprises 14 residues. The V end was cut by 5 bases, the J end by 0 bases, with 7 bases between. In DNA, the CDR3 is TGTGCCAGCAGCCCACAGTCAACTAATGAAAAACTGTTTTTT. Translating gives CASSPQSTNEKLFF.

The rearrangement joins TRBV29-1 to TRBJ2-1; 7 nucleotides match TRBD2. The V gene's germline CDR1 is SQVTM and CDR2 ANQGSEA. This CDR3 is 14 amino acids long. V gave up 3 bases and J gave up 5 bases; unmatched junction bases: 7. The CDR3 protein is CSVEGSGPDNEQFF. CDR3 bases: TGCAGCGTTGAGGGTAGCGGGCCAGACAATGAGCAGTTCTTC.

The gene calls are TRBV5-1 and TRBJ2-2, with TRBD2 as a possible D gene (5 bases). CDR1 and CDR2 (germline): SGHRS, YFSETQ. Trimming left V 4 bases short and J 5 bases short, with 12 bases between. The CDR3 sequence is 14 residues long. The CDR3 reads CASSLSVSTGELFF. The DNA for the CDR3 is TGCGCCAGCAGCCTTAGCGTTTCTACCGGGGAGCTGTTTTTT.

The rearrangement joins TRBV23-1 to TRBJ2-1, with D perhaps matching TRBD2 (6 bases). TRBV23-1 qualifies as an ORF whose function is uncertain. The CDR3 is 18 residues long. V lost 4 bases, J lost 1 base, and 20 bases lay in between. CDR3 amino acids: CASSPQLSKRASYNEQFF. The CDR3 DNA reads TGCGCCAGCAGTCCCCAACTATCGAAGCGGGCATCCTACAATGAGCAGTTCTTC.

The chain uses TRBV5-1 and TRBJ2-2, with D possibly TRBD2 on 5 matching bases. Per the germline V gene, CDR1 is SGHRS and CDR2 is YFSETQ. The V end was cut by 5 bases, the J end by 2 bases, with 13 bases between. The CDR3 consists of 15 residues. CDR3 nucleotides: TGCGCCAGCAGGGGCGGAGCGGTCAACACCGGGGAGCTGTTTTTT. This gives the protein CASRGGAVNTGELFF.

The rearrangement uses TRBV25-1 and TRBJ1-4, with D hard to call. Germline V gives CDR1 MGHDK, CDR2 SYGVNS. The CDR3 runs 14 residues. V lost 8 bases, J lost 0 bases, and 10 bases lay in between. DNA for the CDR3: TGTGCCAGCCTTGACACCGCAACTAATGAAAAACTGTTTTTT. Protein sequence: CASLDTATNEKLFF.

The J gene is TRBJ2-7, the V gene TRBV5-1; 7 nucleotides match TRBD1. CDR1 SGHRS and CDR2 YFSETQ come from the germline V gene. V lost 0 bases and J lost 6; bases outside the gene matches: 6. This CDR3 contains 14 residues. CDR3 DNA: TGCGCCAGCAGCTTGGACCCGACAGGGACCGAGCAGTACTTC. Its translation: CASSLDPTGTEQYF.

The J gene is TRBJ2-3, the V gene TRBV4-1, with D possibly called TRBD1 or TRBD2 (5 bases each). Trimming shortened V by 4 bases and J by 1 base, and 12 bases separated the two germline ends. Germline lookup yields CDR1 MGHRA and CDR2 YSYEKL. The CDR3 has 15 amino acids. In nucleotides, the CDR3 is TGCGCCAGCAGCCCAGAGGGGAGAGGCACAGATACGCAGTATTTT. Its translation is CASSPEGRGTDTQYF.

This chain connects TRBV6-5 to TRBJ2-7; D not resolved. Germline V gene data show CDR1 as MNHEY and CDR2 as SVGAGI. The CDR3 contains 9 residues. CDR3 sequence: CASSYLVLV. In DNA form, the CDR3 reads TGTGCCAGCAGTTACCTAGTCTTGGTC.

The chain couples TRBV2 to TRBJ1-6; the match to TRBD1 covers 7 bases. This CDR3 is built from 15 residues. The V segment lost 6 bases and the J segment 7 bases; nucleotides outside the gene matches: 9. CDR1 is SNHLY, CDR2 FYNNEI, per germline. CDR3 residues: CASRETGATNSPLHF. CDR3 coding DNA: TGTGCCAGCAGGGAAACAGGGGCCACAAATTCACCCCTCCACTTT.

The V call is TRBV15, the J call TRBJ2-7; tentative D call: TRBD2 (7 bases). CDR1 is LNHNV, CDR2 YYDKDF, per germline (reference sequence). The V end was cut by 5 bases, the J end by 4 bases, with 15 bases between. The CDR3 length is 14 residues. The CDR3 DNA follows: TGTGCCACCAGCCTTGGGAGGGGGTTTTACGAGCAGTACTTC. Translating it yields CATSLGRGFYEQYF. The complete variable domain, with remaining parts taken from reference TRBV15 and TRBJ2-7, reads DAMVIQNPRYQVTQFGKPVTLSCSQTLNHNVMYWYQQKSSQAPKLLFHYYDKDFNNEADTPDNFQSRRPNTSFCFLDIRSPGLGDTAMYLCATSLGRGFYEQYFGPGTRLTVT.

The rearrangement links TRBV4-3 to TRBJ1-2; 10 nucleotides agree with TRBD1. The junction had 6 bases not matched to a gene; V was cut back by 0 bases and J by 8 bases. The V gene's germline CDR1 is LGHNA and CDR2 YSLEER. There are 15 residues in the CDR3. CDR3 protein: CASSQDGGTGDGYTF. In DNA, the CDR3 is TGCGCCAGCAGCCAAGATGGTGGGACAGGGGACGGCTACACCTTC.

The V call is TRBV7-8, the J call TRBJ2-5; 11 positions match TRBD1. TRBJ2-7 explains the end of the DNA better; the J call may be wrong. CDR1 is SGHVS, CDR2 FQNEAQ, per germline. The CDR3 length is 17 residues. The CDR3 region has the DNA TGTGCCAGCAGCCCCCCGAGGACAGGGGGCCTCTCCTACGAGCAGTACTTC. Protein product: CASSPPRTGGLSYEQYF.

This clone was recorded once. The rearrangement links TRBV5-4 to TRBJ2-7, with D possibly being TRBD1 (6 bases). This CDR3 comprises 15 residues. Germline V lookup: CDR1 SGHNT, CDR2 YYREEE (reference sequence). Trimming took off 4 bases at V and 3 bases at J, with 17 bases between the two ends. CDR3 amino acids: CASSATLQGIYEQYF. The CDR3 DNA reads as TGTGCCAGCAGCGCCACCTTACAGGGAATCTACGAGCAGTACTTC.

This clone was counted only a few times. The chain recombines TRBV5-4 with TRBJ2-7, with a tentative D call TRBD1 (5 bases). The V gene lost 3 bases and the J gene lost 7 bases, with 14 bases spanning the gap. The CDR3 covers 13 residues. Germline V gives CDR1 SGHNT, CDR2 YYREEE (reference sequence). CDR3 bases: TGTGCCAGCAGCTCGTTGGCAGGGATTGAGCAGTACTTC. This encodes CASSSLAGIEQYF.

The V gene is TRBV7-2, the J gene TRBJ2-5, with 14 bases lining up with TRBD2. This CDR3 comprises 17 residues. Germline V lookup: CDR1 SGHTA, CDR2 FQGNSA. V was pared by 1 base and J by 5 bases, with 6 bases of the junction left unmatched. The CDR3 sequence is CASSLVTSGGGFETQYF. The CDR3 bases are TGTGCCAGCAGCTTAGTGACTAGCGGGGGGGGTTTCGAGACCCAGTACTTC.

Note on this clone: Mismatch with germline at one junction end may stem from a read error. The V call is TRBV7-9, the J call TRBJ2-2; D call uncertain. CDR1 and CDR2 (germline): SEHNR, FQNEAQ (reference sequence). CDR3 size: 15 residues. CDR3 in amino acids: CSSSFRLPRAGELFF. The DNA for the CDR3 is TGTTCCAGCAGCTTCCGGCTTCCACGGGCCGGGGAGCTGTTTTTT.

The chain links TRBV19 to TRBJ1-1, with 8 bases matching TRBD1. Unmatched junction bases numbered 7, after V lost 5 bases and J lost 5 bases. The CDR3 runs to 14 residues. Germline CDR1 is LNHDA and CDR2 is SQIVND (reference sequence). CDR3 sequence: CASSPQGARTEAFF. DNA for the CDR3: TGTGCCAGTAGTCCCCAGGGGGCACGAACTGAAGCTTTCTTT.